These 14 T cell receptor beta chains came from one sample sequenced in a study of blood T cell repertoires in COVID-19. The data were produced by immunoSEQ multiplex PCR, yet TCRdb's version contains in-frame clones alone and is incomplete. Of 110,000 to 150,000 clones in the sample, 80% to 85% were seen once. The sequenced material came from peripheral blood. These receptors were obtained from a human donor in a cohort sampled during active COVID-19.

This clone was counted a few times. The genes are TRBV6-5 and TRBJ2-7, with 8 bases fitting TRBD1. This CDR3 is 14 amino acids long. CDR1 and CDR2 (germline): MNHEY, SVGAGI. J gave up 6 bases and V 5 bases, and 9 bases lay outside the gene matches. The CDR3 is CASSHRDRKGEQYF. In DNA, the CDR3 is TGTGCCAGCAGTCACCGGGACAGGAAGGGCGAGCAGTACTTC.

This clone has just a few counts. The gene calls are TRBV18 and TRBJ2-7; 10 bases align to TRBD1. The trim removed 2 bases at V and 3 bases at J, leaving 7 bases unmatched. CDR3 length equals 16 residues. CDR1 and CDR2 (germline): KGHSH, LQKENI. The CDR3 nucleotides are TGTGCCAGCTCACCATTACACCGGGACAGGGGCTACGAGCAGTACTTC. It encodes CASSPLHRDRGYEQYF.

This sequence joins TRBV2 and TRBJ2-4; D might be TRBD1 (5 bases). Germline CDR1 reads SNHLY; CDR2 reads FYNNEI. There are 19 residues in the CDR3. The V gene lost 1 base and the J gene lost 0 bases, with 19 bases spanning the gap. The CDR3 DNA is TGTGCCAGCAGTGAAGACAGGCTGGGAAAACCCTTAGCCAAAAACATTCAGTACTTC. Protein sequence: CASSEDRLGKPLAKNIQYF.

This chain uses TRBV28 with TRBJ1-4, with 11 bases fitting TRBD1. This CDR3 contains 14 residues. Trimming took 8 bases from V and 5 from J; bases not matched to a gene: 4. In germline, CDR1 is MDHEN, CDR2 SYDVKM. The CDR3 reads CASGQGAANEKLFF. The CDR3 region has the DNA TGTGCCAGCGGACAGGGGGCTGCGAATGAAAAACTGTTTTTT.

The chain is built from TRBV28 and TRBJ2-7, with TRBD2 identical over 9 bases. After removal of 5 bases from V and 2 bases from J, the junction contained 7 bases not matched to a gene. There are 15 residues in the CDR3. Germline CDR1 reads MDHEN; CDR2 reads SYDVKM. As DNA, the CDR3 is TGTGCCAGCAGTGACGTTCCTAGCGGGGCCTACGAGCAGTACTTC. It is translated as CASSDVPSGAYEQYF.

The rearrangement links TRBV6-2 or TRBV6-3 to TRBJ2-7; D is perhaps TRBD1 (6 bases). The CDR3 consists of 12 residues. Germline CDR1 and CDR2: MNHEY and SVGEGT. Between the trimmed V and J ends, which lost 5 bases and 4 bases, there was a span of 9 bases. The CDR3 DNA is TGTGCCAGCAGTCAGGGGATTTACGAGCAGTACTTC. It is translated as CASSQGIYEQYF.

The CDR3 DNA reads TGTGCCAGCAGCTCTGAGCGGGGTCCCTACGAGCAGTACTTC. Its translation is CASSSERGPYEQYF. This chain connects TRBV7-2 to TRBJ2-7; 7 bases match TRBD2. Trimming at V came to 4 bases and at J to 2 bases, leaving 5 bases not matched to a gene. This CDR3 is 14 amino acids long. Looked up from germline, CDR1 is SGHTA and CDR2 is FQGNSA.

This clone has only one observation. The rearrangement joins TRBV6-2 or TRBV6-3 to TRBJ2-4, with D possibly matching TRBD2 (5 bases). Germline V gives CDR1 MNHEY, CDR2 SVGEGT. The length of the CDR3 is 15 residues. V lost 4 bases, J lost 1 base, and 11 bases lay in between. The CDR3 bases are TGTGCCAGCAGTTGGGATAGGGAGGCCAAAAACATTCAGTACTTC. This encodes CASSWDREAKNIQYF.

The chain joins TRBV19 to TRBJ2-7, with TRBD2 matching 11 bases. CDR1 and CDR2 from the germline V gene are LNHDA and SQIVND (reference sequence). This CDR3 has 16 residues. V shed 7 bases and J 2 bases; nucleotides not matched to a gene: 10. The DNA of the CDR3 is TGTGCCAGTACCCCCGGCCCGGGACTAGCGGCCTACGAGCAGTACTTC. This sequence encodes CASTPGPGLAAYEQYF.

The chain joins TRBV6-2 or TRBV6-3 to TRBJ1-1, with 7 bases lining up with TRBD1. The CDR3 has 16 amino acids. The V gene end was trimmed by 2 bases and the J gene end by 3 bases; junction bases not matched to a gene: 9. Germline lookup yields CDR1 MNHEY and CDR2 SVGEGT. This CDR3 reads CASSYPRQGIDTEAFF. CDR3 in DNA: TGTGCCAGCAGTTACCCGCGACAGGGAATTGACACTGAAGCTTTCTTT.

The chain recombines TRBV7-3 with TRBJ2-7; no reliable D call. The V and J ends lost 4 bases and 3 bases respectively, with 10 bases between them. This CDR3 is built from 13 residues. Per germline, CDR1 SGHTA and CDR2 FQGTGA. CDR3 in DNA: TGTGCCAGCAGCTACGGTGTTGACTACGAGCAGTACTTC. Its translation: CASSYGVDYEQYF.

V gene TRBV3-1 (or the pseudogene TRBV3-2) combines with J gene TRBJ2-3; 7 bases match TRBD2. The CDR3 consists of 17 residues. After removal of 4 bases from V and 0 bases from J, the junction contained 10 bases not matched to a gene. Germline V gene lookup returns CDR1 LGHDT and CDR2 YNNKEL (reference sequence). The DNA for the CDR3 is TGTGCCAGCAGCCGAACCTCGACTAGCCGGAGCACAGATACGCAGTATTTT. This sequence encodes CASSRTSTSRSTDTQYF.

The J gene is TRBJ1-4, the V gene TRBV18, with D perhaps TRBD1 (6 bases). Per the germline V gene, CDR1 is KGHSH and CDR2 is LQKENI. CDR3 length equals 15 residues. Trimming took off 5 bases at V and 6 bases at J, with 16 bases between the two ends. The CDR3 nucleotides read TGTGCCAGCTCAAATCAAGGACAGCGTGATGAAAAACTGTTTTTT. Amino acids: CASSNQGQRDEKLFF.

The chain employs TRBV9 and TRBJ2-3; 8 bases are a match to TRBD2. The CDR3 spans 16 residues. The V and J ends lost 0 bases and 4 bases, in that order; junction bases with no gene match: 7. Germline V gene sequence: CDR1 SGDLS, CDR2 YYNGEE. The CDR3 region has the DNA TGTGCCAGCAGCGTAGCGGCGGGAGGTGTACCAGATACGCAGTATTTT. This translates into CASSVAAGGVPDTQYF.